Below are 27 T cell receptor beta chains sequenced from a single sample in a study of beta chain features in type 1 diabetes (dated by TCRdb to between 2017 and 2018). Library generation was performed with the immunoSEQ multiplex PCR assay. The entire isolated RNA was reverse transcribed using the High Capacity cDNA Reverse Transcription Kit, and thus expressed TCRB transcripts were sequenced. TCRdb's version of the immuneACCESS table is confined to in-frame rearrangements and falls short of the full clone set. An unresolved V gene accounts for under half of the shortfall where checked; the remainder is of unknown origin. This sample holds 140,000 or so clones; roughly 10% were observed only once. The ten largest clones capture 1.3% of the sample. Sequenced: naive CD4+ T cells from blood. The sample's cell subset or site label, decoded: true naive CD4+ T cells. The receptors come from a man aged 18 to 29 in good health.

This clone occurred a few times. The chain links TRBV7-2 to TRBJ1-2, with D perhaps matching TRBD1 (5 bases). The germline V gene encodes CDR1 SGHTA and CDR2 FQGNSA. The CDR3 loop spans 13 amino acids. V was pared by 1 base and J by 8 bases, with 11 bases between. CDR3: CASSLEGNGGYTF. The CDR3 DNA is TGTGCCAGCAGCTTAGAGGGGAACGGCGGCTACACCTTC.

The V gene is TRBV7-3, the J gene TRBJ2-1; perhaps TRBD2 as D (6 bases). This CDR3 is built from 15 residues. From germline, CDR1 is SGHTA and CDR2 FQGTGA. V lost 2 bases, J lost 2 bases, and 10 bases lay in between. The CDR3 nucleotides are TGTGCCAGCAGCTTAGAGGGAGGCCCCTACAATGAGCAGTTCTTC. Its translation: CASSLEGGPYNEQFF.

This clone was seen a few times. This chain links TRBV14 with TRBJ2-1, with 11 positions matching TRBD1. CDR3 length: 15 amino acids. Germline V lookup: CDR1 SGHDN, CDR2 FVKESK. V gave up 3 bases and J gave up 4 bases; unmatched junction bases: 2. CDR3 in DNA: TGTGCCAGCAGCCAGGACAGGGGGCTTTACAATGAGCAGTTCTTC. Encoded protein: CASSQDRGLYNEQFF.

This clone appeared a few times. This chain joins TRBV5-4 and TRBJ1-6; D not resolved. The V gene lost 1 base and the J gene lost 0 bases, with 8 bases spanning the gap. The CDR3 spans 16 residues. Looked up from germline, CDR1 is SGHNT and CDR2 is YYREEE (reference sequence). The CDR3 nucleotides read TGTGCCAGCAGCTTGAGTGGGCGCTCCTATAATTCACCCCTCCACTTT. This translates into CASSLSGRSYNSPLHF.

The genes are TRBV7-2 and TRBJ2-3; the D is unclear. The CDR3 consists of 14 residues. CDR1 is SGHTA and CDR2 is FQGNSA in the germline V gene. V gave up 2 bases and J gave up 7 bases, with 13 bases separating them. The CDR3 DNA reads as TGTGCCAGCAGCTTAAAGACTCGCCGAAATACGCAGTATTTT. It translates to CASSLKTRRNTQYF.

The V call is TRBV6-6, the J call TRBJ1-5, with D perhaps matching TRBD1 (5 bases). Per germline, CDR1 MNHNY and CDR2 SVGAGI (reference sequence). This CDR3 has 15 amino acids. V shed 1 base and J shed 7 bases, with 14 bases lying between them. The CDR3 here is CASSYLGQGGQPQHF. The DNA for the CDR3 is TGTGCCAGCAGTTACTTAGGCCAGGGAGGACAGCCCCAGCATTTT.

The genes are TRBV6-5 and TRBJ2-7; a possible D gene is TRBD1 (6 bases). Germline CDR1 MNHEY, CDR2 SVGAGI. The CDR3 has 15 residues. Trimming cost V 4 bases and J 4 bases, with 17 bases left between them. The CDR3 coding sequence is TGTGCCAGCAGTTTAAATGGGCAGGGGAGTTACGAGCAGTACTTC. This translates into CASSLNGQGSYEQYF.

This clone was found a few times. The V call is TRBV21-1, the J call TRBJ2-7; the table's TRBD1 call for D was not verified on the DNA. TRBV21-1 is listed as a pseudogene. This CDR3 comprises 18 residues. The CDR3 nucleotides are TGTGCCAGCAGCAAGTTCCGGGACACTAAAGATCAGCCGGGCGAGCAGTACTTC. As protein: CASSKFRDTKDQPGEQYF.

This clone was observed a few times. The V gene is TRBV7-8, the J gene TRBJ2-3; D possibly corresponds to TRBD2 (7 bases). V lost 2 bases and J lost 5, with 14 bases in between. From germline, CDR1 is SGHVS and CDR2 FQNEAQ. The CDR3 is 15 amino acids. The CDR3 loop is CASSLITGRGDTQYF. CDR3 DNA sequence: TGTGCCAGCAGCTTAATAACAGGGAGGGGAGATACGCAGTATTTT.

This rearrangement joins TRBV2 to TRBJ2-1, with D possibly being TRBD2 (6 bases). CDR3 length: 13 amino acids. In germline, CDR1 is SNHLY, CDR2 FYNNEI. V was pared by 2 bases and J by 8 bases, with 10 bases between. The CDR3 DNA reads TGTGCCAGCAGTGAACGGGGGTACGATGAGCAGTTCTTC. It yields the protein CASSERGYDEQFF.

This clone has more than one count but fewer than ten. The J gene is TRBJ1-4, the V gene TRBV5-1; 7 bases fit TRBD1. Germline CDR1 reads SGHRS; CDR2 reads YFSETQ. V gave up 0 bases and J gave up 6 bases; unmatched junction bases: 2. The CDR3 spans 14 residues. CDR3 residues: CASSLDGQDEKLFF. In nucleotides, the CDR3 is TGCGCCAGCAGCTTGGACGGACAGGATGAAAAACTGTTTTTT. The variable domain in full, with the rest retrieved from reference TRBV5-1 and TRBJ1-4, is KAGVTQTPRYLIKTRGQQVTLSCSPISGHRSVSWYQQTPGQGLQFLFEYFSETQRNKGNFPGRFSGRQFSNSRSEMNVSTLELGDSALYLCASSLDGQDEKLFFGSGTQLSVL.

This clone showed up many times. This chain connects TRBV15 to TRBJ2-5, with 11 bases fitting TRBD1. The V gene's germline CDR1 is LNHNV and CDR2 YYDKDF (reference sequence). The CDR3 is made up of 17 amino acids. The V gene end was trimmed by 1 base and the J gene end by 0 bases; junction bases not matched to a gene: 4. The CDR3 DNA reads as TGTGCCACCAGCAGAGCCCCGGGACAGGGGGACCAAGAGACCCAGTACTTC. This encodes CATSRAPGQGDQETQYF.

This sequence joins TRBV18 and TRBJ2-7; 7 bases agree with TRBD1. Germline CDR1 is KGHSH and CDR2 is LQKENI. This CDR3 is built from 15 residues. The ends lost 3 bases at V and 2 bases at J; junction bases unmatched: 7. The CDR3 sequence: CASSPATGNTYEQYF. The CDR3 DNA sequence: TGTGCCAGCTCACCGGCGACAGGGAATACCTACGAGCAGTACTTC.

This clone was seen more than once but under ten times. V usage is TRBV5-1 and J usage is TRBJ2-6; 9 bases line up with TRBD1. Germline V gene sequence: CDR1 SGHRS, CDR2 YFSETQ. The ends lost 9 bases at V and 0 bases at J; junction bases unmatched: 7. The CDR3 has 16 amino acids. The CDR3 loop reads CATSGQGNSGANVLTF. The CDR3 nucleotides read TGCGCCACCTCGGGACAGGGAAACTCTGGGGCCAACGTCCTGACTTTC.

A few counts support this clone. CDR3 nucleotides: TGTGCCAGCAGTGAATGGTCCGTAGAACTAGAGACCCAGTACTTC. Protein product: CASSEWSVELETQYF. J is TRBJ2-5 and V is TRBV25-1, with D hard to call. Germline V gives CDR1 MGHDK, CDR2 SYGVNS. The CDR3 runs 15 residues. The ends were cut back, 1 base at V and 4 bases at J, with 13 bases in the middle.

This sequence joins TRBV7-8 and TRBJ1-5; unclear D gene. Deletions cut 5 bases from V and 2 bases from J, with 10 bases between. Germline V gives CDR1 SGHVS, CDR2 FQNEAQ. This CDR3 region has 14 residues. CDR3 DNA: TGTGCCAGCAGCCCTACTTACGGCAATCAGCCCCAGCATTTT. Encoded protein: CASSPTYGNQPQHF.

V is TRBV19 and J is TRBJ2-3; the D gene is possibly TRBD1 (5 bases). The CDR3 consists of 15 residues. Germline lookup yields CDR1 LNHDA and CDR2 SQIVND (reference sequence). The V end lost 7 bases, the J end lost 0 bases, and 14 bases lay between the germline ends. CDR3 residues: CASNMAGPSTDTQYF. DNA of the CDR3: TGTGCCAGTAACATGGCAGGGCCTAGCACAGATACGCAGTATTTT. The entire variable domain, with the rest obtained from reference TRBV19 and TRBJ2-3, is as follows: DGGITQSPKYLFRKEGQNVTLSCEQNLNHDAMYWYRQDPGQGLRLIYYSQIVNDFQKGDIAEGYSVSREKKESFPLTVTSAQKNPTAFYLCASNMAGPSTDTQYFGPGTRLTVL.

The chain couples TRBV30 to TRBJ2-7; 10 bases are a match to TRBD1. The CDR3 runs 13 residues. V shed 5 bases, J shed 6 bases, and the junction held 7 bases outside the gene matches. Germline CDR1 reads GTSNPN; CDR2 reads SVGIG (reference sequence). The CDR3 region is CAWGTGEPSEQYF. The CDR3, as DNA: TGTGCCTGGGGGACAGGGGAGCCGTCCGAGCAGTACTTC.

This clone appeared a few times. The rearrangement links TRBV2 to TRBJ2-7; 10 bases are a match to TRBD2. The V gene end was trimmed by 5 bases and the J gene end by 5 bases; junction bases not matched to a gene: 6. Looked up from germline, CDR1 is SNHLY and CDR2 is FYNNEI. The CDR3 has 14 amino acids. As DNA, the CDR3 is TGTGCCAGCAGTCCGACTAGCGGGTACAACGAGCAGTACTTC. Protein product: CASSPTSGYNEQYF.

In its sample, this clone was seen a few times. The chain is built from TRBV6-1 and TRBJ2-3; TRBD1 matches at 9 bases. The CDR3 runs 14 residues. The V gene end was trimmed by 4 bases and the J gene end by 5 bases; junction bases not matched to a gene: 4. Per the germline V gene, CDR1 is MNHNS and CDR2 is SASEGT. The CDR3 bases are TGTGCCAGCAGTGCACAGGGGGCAAGAGATACGCAGTATTTT. As protein: CASSAQGARDTQYF.

There are a few counts of this clone. This sequence joins TRBV7-9 and TRBJ2-6, with TRBD2 matching 12 bases. Germline trimming cut 2 bases from V and 2 bases from J; bases unmatched to any gene: 4. The CDR3 runs 18 residues. CDR1 and CDR2 from the germline V gene are SEHNR and FQNEAQ (reference sequence). CDR3 sequence: CASSLSLAGGPGANVLTF. The CDR3, as DNA: TGTGCCAGCAGCTTAAGCCTAGCGGGGGGGCCTGGGGCCAACGTCCTGACTTTC.

The chain links TRBV19 to TRBJ1-1, with 7 bases that match TRBD1. V lost 6 bases to trimming and J lost 1 base; unmatched junction nucleotides: 5. CDR3 size: 14 residues. Germline loops: CDR1 LNHDA, CDR2 SQIVND (reference sequence). CDR3 amino acids: CASSLRGQNTEAFF. CDR3 nucleotides: TGTGCCAGTAGCCTGAGGGGGCAGAACACTGAAGCTTTCTTT.

The J gene is TRBJ1-5, the V gene TRBV6-5; possibly TRBD1 for D (5 bases). The CDR3 is 14 residues long. Germline V gene data show CDR1 as MNHEY and CDR2 as SVGAGI. V lost 10 bases, J lost 1 base, and 14 bases lay in between. In DNA, the CDR3 is TGTGCCACCCGCCCCGGGGGAAGCAATCAGCCCCAGCATTTT. Amino acids: CATRPGGSNQPQHF.

This clone occurred a few times. The rearrangement uses TRBV5-1 and TRBJ2-1; 12 nucleotides align to TRBD2. The CDR3 loop spans 14 amino acids. The V gene end was trimmed by 4 bases and the J gene end by 7 bases; junction bases not matched to a gene: 3. CDR1 SGHRS and CDR2 YFSETQ come from the germline V gene. The chain's CDR3 is CASSPLAGGNEQFF. CDR3 sequence (DNA): TGCGCCAGCAGCCCACTAGCGGGGGGAAATGAGCAGTTCTTC. The whole variable domain, remainder taken from reference TRBV5-1 and TRBJ2-1, is KAGVTQTPRYLIKTRGQQVTLSCSPISGHRSVSWYQQTPGQGLQFLFEYFSETQRNKGNFPGRFSGRQFSNSRSEMNVSTLELGDSALYLCASSPLAGGNEQFFGPGTRLTVL.

This clone was observed a few times. The CDR3 DNA is TGTGCCAGCAGTTTTACAGGAATCGGCACAGATACGCAGTATTTT. This encodes CASSFTGIGTDTQYF. V is TRBV11-2 and J is TRBJ2-3; TRBD1 is a possible D gene (5 bases). The V gene lost 6 bases and the J gene lost 1 base, with 14 bases spanning the gap. The V gene's germline CDR1 is SGHAT and CDR2 FQNNGV. The CDR3 is 15 amino acids.

The V call is TRBV6-1, the J call TRBJ2-3; weak D call: TRBD2 (6 bases). V was trimmed by 8 bases and J by 0 bases, leaving 15 bases between them. This CDR3 contains 15 residues. From germline, CDR1 is MNHNS and CDR2 SASEGT. The CDR3 DNA is TGTGCCAGCCTCTCTCTAGCGTACAGCACAGATACGCAGTATTTT. This sequence encodes CASLSLAYSTDTQYF.

This clone was counted a few times. The CDR3, as DNA: TGTGCCAGCAGCTTCGACAGCCTCTCCTACAATGAGCAGTTCTTC. Translating it yields CASSFDSLSYNEQFF. The chain carries TRBV7-3 and TRBJ2-1; TRBD1 is a possible D gene (5 bases). Germline CDR1 and CDR2: SGHTA and FQGTGA. The CDR3 covers 15 residues. The V end was cut by 3 bases, the J end by 0 bases, with 9 bases between.